This T cell receptor (beta chain) stems from a study of blood T cells in healthy people across ages. General study findings and limits: Expanded clonotype shifts may have been confounded, as the donors had an unknown CMV status. Higher diversity and more naive CD4+ cells were features of long-lived donors, compared to aged donors. Naive T cell percentage showed a strong correlation with the diversity of TCR beta.

It was with a sample-barcoded 5' primer and a J-beta primer mix that a second PCR of about 6 to 12 cycles was run. With 12 random nucleotides, a template-switch adaptor tagged each individual cDNA molecule. TCRdb reprocessed the 5' RACE reads via MiXCR and lists one record per CDR3 protein. Of roughly 1.5 million distinct CDR3 sequences in the sample, about 42% were seen once. Concerning this clonotype itself: Its antigen is undetermined.

The CDR3 runs to 14 residues. Germline V gene lookup returns CDR1 DFQATT and CDR2 SNEGSKA (reference sequence). V was trimmed by 1 base and J by 7 bases, leaving 14 bases between them. Sequencing was performed on blood. This chain uses TRBV20-1 with TRBJ2-1; possibly TRBD2 for D (5 bases). This clonotype originated in a woman under 30 in good health. CDR3 sequence (DNA): TGCAGTGCTAGAGTAGTCGGGAACGCGAATGAGCAGTTCTTC. This codes for CSARVVGNANEQFF.